The clone carrying this T cell receptor beta chain has more than one count but fewer than ten. The data were obtained in a study of blood T cell repertoires in COVID-19. This table comes from immunoSEQ multiplex PCR, and its TCRdb copy is limited to in-frame clones, with some not included. Of about 94,000 clones in the sample, about 86% were seen once. Unmatched junction bases numbered 10, after V lost 0 bases and J lost 6 bases. The V gene's germline CDR1 is SGHTA and CDR2 FQGTGA. The CDR3 consists of 17 residues. The source of this sequence is a woman aged 55-69 years in a cohort sampled during active or convalescent COVID-19. This chain joins TRBV7-3 and TRBJ2-1, with 8 bases matching TRBD2. Specimen: peripheral blood. The CDR3 is CASSLTYTSGGPNEQFF. DNA for the CDR3: TGTGCCAGCAGCTTAACCTACACTAGCGGAGGCCCCAATGAGCAGTTCTTC.